This T cell receptor beta chain was captured by sequencing in a study of blood T cell repertoires in COVID-19. Overall study context: The study drew acute and convalescent COVID-19 samples from the United States, Italy and Spain.

Methods used by the authors: Nucleated cell counts were estimated from reference gene primer amplification. Assay: immunoSEQ multiplex PCR; the TCRdb copy retains only in-frame clones and omits some. D and trimming come from the DNA, and the V and J calls and clone size come from that table. Of under 200,000 clones listed, 70% to 80% were seen once; the top ten hold 8.1%. Trimming removed 5 bases at V and 8 bases at J, with 7 bases between. Germline-derived CDR1 and CDR2 are SNHLY and FYNNEI. There are 11 residues in the CDR3. The chain joins TRBV2 to TRBJ2-1, with TRBD2 as a possible D gene (5 bases). The material sequenced was peripheral blood. This TCR was sampled from a man between 60 and 70 years old with acute or convalescent COVID-19. The CDR3 loop is CASSYSDEQFF. The CDR3 DNA follows: TGTGCCAGCAGTTATAGCGATGAGCAGTTCTTC.